The source of this TCR beta chain is a study of blood T cell repertoires in COVID-19. Across the study: Researchers got acute and convalescent COVID-19 samples from the United States, Italy and Spain. PBMCs, B-cell-depleted T cells, or T cells provided the cDNA or gDNA that made up the material.

Seattle-derived patients entered the study during active infection and were followed longitudinally. Germline values: CDR1 SGHNT, CDR2 YENEEA. Trimming shortened V by 3 bases and J by 4 bases, and 13 bases separated the two germline ends. The length of the CDR3 is 14 residues. Authors' analysis steps: For nucleated cells, counts were estimated from reference gene primer amplification. Sequenced by immunoSEQ multiplex PCR; TCRdb stores in-frame clones only, minus some. V, J and clone size are taken as reported in that table, and D and trimming were inferred from the DNA itself. This table holds about 430,000 clones, about 87% found once.

This rearrangement joins TRBV11-3 to TRBJ2-7; D possibly corresponds to TRBD2 (5 bases). The receptor was isolated from a man between 18 and 29 years old with COVID-19, enrolled during active disease. Sequenced: peripheral blood. Here the CDR3 DNA reads TGTGCCAGCAGCTTCCGCCGGGATGGGTACGAGCAGTACTTC. Translated, it gives CASSFRRDGYEQYF.